This T cell receptor (beta chain) was identified during a study of tissue T cells after allogeneic stem cell transplantation. General observations from the study: Few T cell clones were shared across patients, but motif clusters showed tissue-specific shared signatures. This small cohort was clinically heterogeneous, and sampling depth was a limitation.

This clone came up a few times. The antigen is unknown. The gene names here belong to mouse. The read ends 1 residue before the CDR3 terminus; that terminus is restored from the germline J gene. The protocol was immunoSEQ multiplex PCR, while the TCRdb copy is restricted to in-frame clones and leaves out a portion. The table records 1,000 or so clones, 40% to 50% of them present only once. The CDR3 has 14 residues. The V gene's germline CDR1 is NNHDY and CDR2 SYVADS. Trimming removed 1 base at V and 0 bases at J, with 5 bases between. The time point is: mouse harvest day 14 after allogeneic transplant. The graft held 10^6 splenic CD5+ T cells and 10^7 T-cell-depleted bone marrow cells. This mouse GVHD model was MHC-mismatched B6 to BALB/c, profiled day 7 or 14.

The sequencing input was spleen. The V call is TRBV13-3, the J call TRBJ2-1; D gene uncertain. The TCR originated in a female BALB/c mouse given C57BL/6 T cells with graft-versus-host disease after an allogeneic hematopoietic cell transplant. CDR3 DNA, as far as it was read: TGTGCCAGCAGTGATCGATATAACTATGCTGAGCAGTTC. Protein sequence: CASSDRYNYAEQF. The whole CDR3 sequence reads CASSDRYNYAEQFF.